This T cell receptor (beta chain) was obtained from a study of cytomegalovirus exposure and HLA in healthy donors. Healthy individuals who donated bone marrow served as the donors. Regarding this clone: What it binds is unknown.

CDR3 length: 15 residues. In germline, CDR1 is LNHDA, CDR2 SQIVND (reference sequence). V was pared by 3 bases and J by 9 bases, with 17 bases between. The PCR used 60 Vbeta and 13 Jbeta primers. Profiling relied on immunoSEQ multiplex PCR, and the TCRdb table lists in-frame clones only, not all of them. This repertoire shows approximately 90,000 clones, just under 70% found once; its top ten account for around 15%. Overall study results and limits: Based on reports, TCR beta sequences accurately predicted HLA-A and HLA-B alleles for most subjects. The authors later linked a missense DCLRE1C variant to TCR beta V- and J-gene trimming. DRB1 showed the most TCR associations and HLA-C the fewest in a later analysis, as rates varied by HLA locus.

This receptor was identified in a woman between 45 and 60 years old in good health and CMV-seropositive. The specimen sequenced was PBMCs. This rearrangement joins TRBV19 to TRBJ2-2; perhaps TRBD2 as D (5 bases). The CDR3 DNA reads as TGTGCCAGTAGTATCGGGGAGACCTTGAGCCGGGAGCTGTTTTTT. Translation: CASSIGETLSRELFF.